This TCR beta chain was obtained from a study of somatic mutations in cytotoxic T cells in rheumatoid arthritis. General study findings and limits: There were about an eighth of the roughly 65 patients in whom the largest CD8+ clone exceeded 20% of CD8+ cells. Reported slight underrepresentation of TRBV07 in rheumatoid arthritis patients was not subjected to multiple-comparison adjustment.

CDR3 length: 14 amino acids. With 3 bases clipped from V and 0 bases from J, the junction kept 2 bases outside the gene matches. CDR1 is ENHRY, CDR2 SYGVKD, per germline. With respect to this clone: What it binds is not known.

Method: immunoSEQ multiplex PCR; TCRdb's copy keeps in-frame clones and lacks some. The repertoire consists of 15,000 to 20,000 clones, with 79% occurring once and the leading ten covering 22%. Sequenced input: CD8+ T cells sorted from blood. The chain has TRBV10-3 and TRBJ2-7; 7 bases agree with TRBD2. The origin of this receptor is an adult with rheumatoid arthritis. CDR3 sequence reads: CAISDRDYSYEQYF. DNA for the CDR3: TGTGCCATCAGTGACCGGGACTACTCCTACGAGCAGTACTTC.